This T cell receptor beta chain was documented in a study of tumor and adjacent non-tumor tissue in lung cancer. Whole-study context: Aged 31 to 76 years, patients included under 13 men and roughly 5 women with stage I to III disease. Study-level points and caveats: TCR diversity was significantly greater in tumor than normal lung tissue. In normal lung, the top 100 clones were significantly more dominant than in tumor.

In regard to this clonotype: Its antigen is undetermined.

CDR3 size: 15 residues. Trimming cost V 7 bases and J 4 bases; bases outside gene matches: 12. Germline lookup yields CDR1 SGHKS and CDR2 YYEKEE (reference sequence). TCRbeta libraries were built with three rounds of nested PCR, modified from ARM-PCR. TCRdb itself ran the multiplex PCR reads through MiXCR, one entry per CDR3 protein. In the table there are about 67,000 distinct CDR3 sequences, 65% to 80% of which are singletons. The template was RNA from unsorted bulk tissue. Distant lung tissue was collected more than 3 cm away from the tumor edge. Chemotherapy-naive patients with new lung cancer underwent thoracic surgery in China, August–late 2014.

V and J are TRBV5-5 and TRBJ2-3; TRBD2 agrees at 7 bases. The clonotype comes from a man between 60 and 75 years old with non-small cell lung cancer. Specimen: distant non-tumor lung tissue. DNA of the CDR3: TGTGCCAGCGGCCGTTGGGGAGGGCGGCCAGATACGCAGTATTTT. Translation: CASGRWGGRPDTQYF.